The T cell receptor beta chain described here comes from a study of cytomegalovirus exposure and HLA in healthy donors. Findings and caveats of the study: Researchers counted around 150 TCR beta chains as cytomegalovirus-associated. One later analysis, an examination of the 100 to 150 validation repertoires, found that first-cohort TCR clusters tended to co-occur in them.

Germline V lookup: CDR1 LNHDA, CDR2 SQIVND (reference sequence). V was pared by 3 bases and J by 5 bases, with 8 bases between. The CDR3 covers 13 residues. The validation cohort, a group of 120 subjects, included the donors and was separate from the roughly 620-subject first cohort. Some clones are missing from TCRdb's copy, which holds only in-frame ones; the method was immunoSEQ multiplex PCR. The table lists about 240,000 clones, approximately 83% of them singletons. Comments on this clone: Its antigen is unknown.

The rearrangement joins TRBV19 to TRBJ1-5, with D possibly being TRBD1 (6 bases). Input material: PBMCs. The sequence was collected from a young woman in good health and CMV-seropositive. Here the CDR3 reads CASSMQGYQPQHF. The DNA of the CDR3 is TGTGCCAGTAGTATGCAGGGGTATCAGCCCCAGCATTTT.